Listed below are T cell receptor beta chains from one sample, sequenced in a study of beta chain features in type 1 diabetes. Libraries were prepared by immunoSEQ multiplex PCR; TCRdb keeps only in-frame clonotypes and omits some of them. The sample gives roughly 310,000 clones, about 10% of which show up once; 0.015% is in the top ten. Sample: naive CD4+ T cells from blood. These TCRs come from a woman in her 30s in good health. CDR3s include the opening cysteine and the closing phenylalanine or tryptophan. A D gene is named only where the DNA matches it firmly. Size tells how often a clone was seen (once, few, many) or the class of an expanded clone, and some rows leave it out.

j_call: TRBJ2-3
v_call: TRBV5-4
d_call: -
clone_size: -
cdr3_aa: CASSLKAGSTDTQYF
cdr3_nt: TGTGCCAGCAGCTTGAAGGCAGGCAGCACAGATACGCAGTATTTT

j_call: TRBJ1-1
v_call: TRBV28
d_call: -
clone_size: -
cdr3_aa: CASSFFLSRGRTEAFF
cdr3_nt: TGTGCCAGCAGTTTTTTCCTCTCACGGGGTCGCACTGAAGCTTTCTTT

j_call: TRBJ2-3
v_call: TRBV28
d_call: -
clone_size: -
cdr3_aa: CASRASTDTQYF
cdr3_nt: TGTGCCAGCAGAGCTAGCACAGATACGCAGTATTTT

j_call: TRBJ2-1
v_call: TRBV4-3
d_call: -
clone_size: -
cdr3_aa: CASSQDPGEGDEQFF
cdr3_nt: TGCGCCAGCAGCCAAGATCCGGGAGAGGGCGATGAGCAGTTCTTC

j_call: TRBJ2-7
v_call: TRBV5-1
d_call: -
clone_size: few
cdr3_aa: CASSLDSSYYEQYF
cdr3_nt: TGCGCCAGCAGCTTGGACAGTTCCTATTACGAGCAGTACTTC

j_call: TRBJ1-4
v_call: TRBV5-1
d_call: TRBD1
clone_size: -
cdr3_aa: CASSWGQLNEKLFF
cdr3_nt: TGCGCCAGCAGCTGGGGACAGCTTAATGAAAAACTGTTTTTT

j_call: TRBJ2-1
v_call: TRBV2
d_call: -
clone_size: few
cdr3_aa: CASSEATYNEQFF
cdr3_nt: TGTGCCAGCAGTGAAGCCACCTACAATGAGCAGTTCTTC

j_call: TRBJ2-1
v_call: TRBV9
d_call: -
clone_size: -
cdr3_aa: CASSVVDEQFF
cdr3_nt: TGTGCCAGCAGCGTAGTCGATGAGCAGTTCTTC

j_call: TRBJ2-3
v_call: TRBV30
d_call: TRBD2
clone_size: -
cdr3_aa: CAWRLGGKTDTQYF
cdr3_nt: TGTGCCTGGAGGTTGGGGGGGAAGACAGATACGCAGTATTTT

j_call: TRBJ1-2
v_call: TRBV28
d_call: -
clone_size: -
cdr3_aa: CASSLTGPYGYTF
cdr3_nt: TGTGCCAGCAGCCTCACAGGGCCCTATGGCTACACCTTC

j_call: TRBJ2-5
v_call: TRBV10-3
d_call: TRBD1
clone_size: -
cdr3_aa: CAISVGTVQETQYF
cdr3_nt: TGTGCCATCAGTGTTGGGACAGTCCAAGAGACCCAGTACTTC

j_call: TRBJ2-1
v_call: TRBV28
d_call: TRBD2
clone_size: -
cdr3_aa: CASRGGGREYNEQFF
cdr3_nt: TGTGCCAGCAGGGGTGGCGGGAGGGAGTACAATGAGCAGTTCTTC

j_call: TRBJ2-7
v_call: TRBV19
d_call: -
clone_size: -
cdr3_aa: CASSIDRNSLLEEQYF
cdr3_nt: TGTGCCAGTAGTATAGATCGGAACTCCCTCTTGGAGGAGCAGTACTTC

j_call: TRBJ2-1
v_call: TRBV11-1
d_call: TRBD2
clone_size: few
cdr3_aa: CASSRGLAGVNEQFF
cdr3_nt: TGTGCCAGCAGCCGGGGACTAGCGGGAGTGAATGAGCAGTTCTTC

j_call: TRBJ2-7
v_call: TRBV6-6
d_call: -
clone_size: few
cdr3_aa: CASSQGIPLYEQYF
cdr3_nt: TGTGCCAGCAGTCAGGGTATCCCTCTCTACGAGCAGTACTTC

j_call: TRBJ2-5
v_call: TRBV4-3
d_call: TRBD2
clone_size: few
cdr3_aa: CASSQGSGGVETQYF
cdr3_nt: TGCGCCAGCAGCCAAGGATCGGGGGGGGTAGAGACCCAGTACTTC

j_call: TRBJ2-3
v_call: TRBV5-6
d_call: TRBD2
clone_size: few
cdr3_aa: CASSLLAEQYF
cdr3_nt: TGTGCCAGCAGCTTACTAGCGGAGCAGTATTTT

j_call: TRBJ2-3
v_call: TRBV25-1
d_call: TRBD2
clone_size: few
cdr3_aa: CASSPTLAGGADTQYF
cdr3_nt: TGTGCCAGCAGCCCTACACTAGCGGGAGGCGCAGATACGCAGTATTTT

j_call: TRBJ2-7
v_call: TRBV5-1
d_call: TRBD2
clone_size: few
cdr3_aa: CASRRSLADYEQYF
cdr3_nt: TGCGCCAGCAGGCGATCTCTAGCGGACTACGAGCAGTACTTC

j_call: TRBJ2-1
v_call: TRBV14
d_call: -
clone_size: -
cdr3_aa: CASSQDVRARAQNEQFF
cdr3_nt: TGTGCCAGCAGCCAAGACGTTAGGGCCAGGGCACAAAATGAGCAGTTCTTC

j_call: TRBJ2-5
v_call: TRBV7-2
d_call: TRBD1
clone_size: -
cdr3_aa: CASSLPGQGATQYF
cdr3_nt: TGTGCCAGCAGCTTACCGGGACAGGGGGCGACCCAGTACTTC

j_call: TRBJ2-2
v_call: TRBV14
d_call: -
clone_size: few
cdr3_aa: CASSQDYPGRGTGELFF
cdr3_nt: TGTGCCAGCAGCCAAGATTATCCGGGCAGGGGAACCGGGGAGCTGTTTTTT

j_call: TRBJ1-4
v_call: TRBV10-2
d_call: -
clone_size: -
cdr3_aa: CASSGQPTNEKLFF
cdr3_nt: TGCGCCAGCAGTGGGCAACCAACTAATGAAAAACTGTTTTTT

j_call: TRBJ2-1
v_call: TRBV19
d_call: -
clone_size: few
cdr3_aa: CASSRHRNEQFF
cdr3_nt: TGTGCCAGTAGTAGACACCGCAATGAGCAGTTCTTC

j_call: TRBJ2-1
v_call: TRBV7-2
d_call: TRBD2
clone_size: few
cdr3_aa: CASSSAAAGGHNEQFF
cdr3_nt: TGTGCCAGCAGCTCGGCGGCAGCGGGAGGTCACAATGAGCAGTTCTTC